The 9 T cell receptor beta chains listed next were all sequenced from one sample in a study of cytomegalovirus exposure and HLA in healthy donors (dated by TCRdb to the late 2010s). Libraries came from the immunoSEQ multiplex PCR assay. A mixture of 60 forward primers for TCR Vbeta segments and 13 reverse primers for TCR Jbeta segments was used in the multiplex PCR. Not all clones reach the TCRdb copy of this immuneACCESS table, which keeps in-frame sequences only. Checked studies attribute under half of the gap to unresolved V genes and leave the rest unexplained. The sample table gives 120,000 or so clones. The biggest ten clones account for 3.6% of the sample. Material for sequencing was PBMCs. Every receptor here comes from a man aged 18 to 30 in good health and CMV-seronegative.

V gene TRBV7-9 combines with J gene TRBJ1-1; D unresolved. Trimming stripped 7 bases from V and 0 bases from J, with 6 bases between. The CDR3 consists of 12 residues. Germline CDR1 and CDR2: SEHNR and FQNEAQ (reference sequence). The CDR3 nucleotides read TGTGCCAGCACCGGGGTGAACACTGAAGCTTTCTTT. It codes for CASTGVNTEAFF. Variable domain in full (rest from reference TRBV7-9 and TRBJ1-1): DTGVSQNPRHKITKRGQNVTFRCDPISEHNRLYWYRQTLGQGPEFLTYFQNEAQLEKSRLLSDRFSAERPKGSFSTLEIQRTEQGDSAMYLCASTGVNTEAFFGQGTRLTVV.

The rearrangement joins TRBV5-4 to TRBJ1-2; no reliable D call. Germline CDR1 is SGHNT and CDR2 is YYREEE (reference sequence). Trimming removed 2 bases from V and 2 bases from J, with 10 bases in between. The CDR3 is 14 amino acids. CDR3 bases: TGTGCCAGCAGCTTTGGCCTTTCCAACTATGGCTACACCTTC. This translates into CASSFGLSNYGYTF.

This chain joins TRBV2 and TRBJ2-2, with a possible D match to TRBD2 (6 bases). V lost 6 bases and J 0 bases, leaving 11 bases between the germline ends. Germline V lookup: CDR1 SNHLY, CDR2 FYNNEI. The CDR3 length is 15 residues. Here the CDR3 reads CASSRLVANTGELFF. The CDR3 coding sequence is TGTGCCAGCAGCCGACTAGTCGCGAACACCGGGGAGCTGTTTTTT.

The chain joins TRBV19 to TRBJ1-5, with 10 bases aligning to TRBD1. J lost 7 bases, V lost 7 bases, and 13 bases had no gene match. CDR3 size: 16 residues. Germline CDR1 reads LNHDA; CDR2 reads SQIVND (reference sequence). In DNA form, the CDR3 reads TGTGCCAGTACTCGGACAGGGGGAACCCTCAGGCAGCCCCAGCATTTT. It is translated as CASTRTGGTLRQPQHF.

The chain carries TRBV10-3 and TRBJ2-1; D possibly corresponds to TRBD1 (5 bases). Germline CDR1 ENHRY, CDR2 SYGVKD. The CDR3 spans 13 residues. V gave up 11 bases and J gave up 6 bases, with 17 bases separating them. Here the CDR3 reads CAVEDSLSNEQFF. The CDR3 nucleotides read TGTGCCGTCGAAGACAGCTTATCCAATGAGCAGTTCTTC.

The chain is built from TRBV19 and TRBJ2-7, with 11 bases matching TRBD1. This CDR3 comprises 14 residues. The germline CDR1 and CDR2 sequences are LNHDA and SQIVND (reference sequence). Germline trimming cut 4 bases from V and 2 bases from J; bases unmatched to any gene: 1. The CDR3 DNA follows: TGTGCCAGTAGTAAGGACAGGGGGCCCTACGAGCAGTACTTC. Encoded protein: CASSKDRGPYEQYF.

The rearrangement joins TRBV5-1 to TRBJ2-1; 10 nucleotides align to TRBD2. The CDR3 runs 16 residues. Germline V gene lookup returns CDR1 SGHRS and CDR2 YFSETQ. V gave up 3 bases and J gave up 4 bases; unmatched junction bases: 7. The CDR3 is CASSSWTSGPYNEQFF. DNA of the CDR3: TGCGCCAGCAGCTCGTGGACTAGCGGACCTTACAATGAGCAGTTCTTC.

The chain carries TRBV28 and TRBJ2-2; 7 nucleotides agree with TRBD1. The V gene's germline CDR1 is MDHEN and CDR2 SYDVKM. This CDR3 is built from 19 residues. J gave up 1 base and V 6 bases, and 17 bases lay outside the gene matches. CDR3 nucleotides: TGTGCCAGCAGGGAGACCGGGACAGTATTCGATATGAACACCGGGGAGCTGTTTTTT. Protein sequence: CASRETGTVFDMNTGELFF.

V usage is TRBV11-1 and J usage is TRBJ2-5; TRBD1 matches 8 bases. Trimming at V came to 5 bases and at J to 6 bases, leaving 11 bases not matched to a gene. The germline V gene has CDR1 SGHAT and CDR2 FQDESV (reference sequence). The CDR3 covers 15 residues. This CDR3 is CASSPGQGIAKTQYF. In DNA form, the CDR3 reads TGTGCCAGCAGCCCAGGACAGGGAATAGCGAAGACCCAGTACTTC.